This entry concerns a single TCR beta chain. This entry comes from a study of blood T cell repertoires in COVID-19. The overall study: Nucleic acid was either cDNA or gDNA, and it came from T cells, B-cell-depleted T cells, or PBMCs.

The authors' processing: The assay estimated nucleated cells by amplifying reference gene primers. Assay used: immunoSEQ multiplex PCR; TCRdb lists only in-frame clones, some missing. The DNA was the basis for D and trimming; V, J and clone size are from that table. The sample carries under 250,000 clones, approximately 90% recorded once. The origin of this receptor is a man aged 18 to 30 with active or convalescent COVID-19. What was sequenced was peripheral blood.

CDR3 DNA sequence: TGTGCCAGCAGCCAACCGGGTTCGATTTATGGCTACACCTTC. Its translation is CASSQPGSIYGYTF. The rearrangement joins TRBV7-9 to TRBJ1-2; unclear D gene. Germline V gene sequence: CDR1 SEHNR, CDR2 FQNEAQ (reference sequence). CDR3 size: 14 residues. Trimming took off 5 bases at V and 5 bases at J, with 15 bases between the two ends.